The entry that follows covers one T cell receptor (beta chain) sequence. This specimen comes from a study of cytomegalovirus exposure and HLA in healthy donors. Germline V gene lookup returns CDR1 MNHEY and CDR2 SMNVEV (reference sequence). V was trimmed by 4 bases and J by 6 bases, leaving 15 bases between them. The CDR3 is made up of 14 amino acids. With 60 Vbeta and 13 Jbeta primers, the PCR was carried out. Produced via immunoSEQ multiplex PCR; TCRdb's table is partial and in-frame only. The sample consists of about 38,000 clones, 66% of them appearing once. Each of the donors was a healthy bone marrow donor.

The source material was PBMCs. The TCR comes from a man in his forties or fifties in good health and CMV-seropositive. The J gene is TRBJ1-1, the V gene TRBV27; a weak D match, TRBD1 (6 bases). CDR3 sequence reads: CASSSQGSSSEAFF. Written as DNA, the CDR3 is TGTGCCAGCAGTTCTCAGGGGAGTTCATCTGAAGCTTTCTTT.